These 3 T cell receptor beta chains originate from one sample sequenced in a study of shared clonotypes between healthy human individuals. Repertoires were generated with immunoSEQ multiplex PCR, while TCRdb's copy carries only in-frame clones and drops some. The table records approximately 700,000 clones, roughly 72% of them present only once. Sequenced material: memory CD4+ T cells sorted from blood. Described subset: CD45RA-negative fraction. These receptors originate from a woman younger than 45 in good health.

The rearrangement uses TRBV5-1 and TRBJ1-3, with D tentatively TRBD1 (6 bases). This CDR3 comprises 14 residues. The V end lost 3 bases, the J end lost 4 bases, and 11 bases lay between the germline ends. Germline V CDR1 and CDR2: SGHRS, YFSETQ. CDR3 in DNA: TGCGCCAGCAGCTCCACAGGGTTGGGAAACACCATATATTTT. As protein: CASSSTGLGNTIYF.

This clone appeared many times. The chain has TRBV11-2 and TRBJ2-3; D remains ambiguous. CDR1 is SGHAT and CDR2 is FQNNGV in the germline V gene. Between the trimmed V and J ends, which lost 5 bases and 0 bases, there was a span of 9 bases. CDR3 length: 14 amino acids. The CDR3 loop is CASSPHPSTDTQYF. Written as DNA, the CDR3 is TGTGCCAGCAGCCCCCATCCGAGCACAGATACGCAGTATTTT.

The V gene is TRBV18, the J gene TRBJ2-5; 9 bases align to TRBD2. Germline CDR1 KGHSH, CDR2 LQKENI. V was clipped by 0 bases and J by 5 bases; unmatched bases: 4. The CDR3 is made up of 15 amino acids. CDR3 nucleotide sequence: TGTGCCAGCTCACCACCTAGCGGGAGCTATGAGACCCAGTACTTC. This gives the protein CASSPPSGSYETQYF.